Following are 19 T cell receptor beta chains from one sample sequenced in a study of control samples from healthy donors and cancer patients. Data came from immunoSEQ multiplex PCR; TCRdb stores just in-frame clones and leaves some out. The table records 350,000 to 450,000 clones, about 93% of them present only once. The sequenced material came from PBMCs. The origin of the receptors is a man in his forties with head and neck cancer.

The gene calls are TRBV27 and TRBJ1-2; 7 bases are a match to TRBD1. Germline V lookup: CDR1 MNHEY, CDR2 SMNVEV (reference sequence). Trimming cost V 3 bases and J 8 bases; bases outside gene matches: 6. This CDR3 is built from 13 residues. The CDR3 sequence is CASSLEGARGYTF. DNA of the CDR3: TGTGCCAGCAGTTTGGAGGGGGCGAGGGGCTACACCTTC.

The gene calls are TRBV18 and TRBJ1-2; D ambiguous. Germline V lookup: CDR1 KGHSH, CDR2 LQKENI. Trimming shortened V by 3 bases and J by 8 bases, and 16 bases separated the two germline ends. This CDR3 region has 14 residues. In DNA form, the CDR3 reads TGTGCCAGCTCACCTCCCGGCAGATCGGGAGGCTACACCTTC. Translation: CASSPPGRSGGYTF. Supplemented by reference TRBV18 and TRBJ1-2, the full variable domain reads NAGVMQNPRHLVRRRGQEARLRCSPMKGHSHVYWYRQLPEEGLKFMVYLQKENIIDESGMPKERFSAEFPKEGPSILRIQQVVRGDSAAYFCASSPPGRSGGYTFGSGTRLTVV.

The CDR3 sequence: CASSTLRNEKLFF. The CDR3 DNA reads TGTGCCAGCAGCACACTTAGGAATGAAAAACTGTTTTTT. The V gene is TRBV3-1 (or the pseudogene TRBV3-2), the J gene TRBJ1-4; D ambiguous. The CDR3 totals 13 residues. With 5 bases removed from V and 5 bases from J, the gap between germline ends came to 9 bases. Per the germline V gene, CDR1 is LGHDT and CDR2 is YNNKEL (reference sequence).

This rearrangement joins TRBV2 to TRBJ1-5; D gene ambiguous. This CDR3 is 14 amino acids long. Germline assignment: CDR1 SNHLY and CDR2 FYNNEI. V gave up 5 bases and J gave up 3 bases, with 11 bases separating them. CDR3 loop: CASSMESNNQPQHF. The DNA of the CDR3 is TGTGCCAGCAGTATGGAGTCGAACAATCAGCCCCAGCATTTT. Using reference TRBV2 and TRBJ1-5 for the parts outside the CDR3, the full variable domain is EPEVTQTPSHQVTQMGQEVILRCVPISNHLYFYWYRQILGQKVEFLVSFYNNEISEKSEIFDDQFSVERPDGSNFTLKIRSTKLEDSAMYFCASSMESNNQPQHFGDGTRLSIL.

V and J are TRBV5-1 and TRBJ2-4, with D uncertain. The CDR3 spans 15 residues. V was shortened by 3 bases and J by 0 bases, with 10 bases between the two germline ends. Germline V CDR1 and CDR2: SGHRS, YFSETQ. The CDR3 region is CASSSDLIAKNIQYF. The CDR3 DNA sequence: TGCGCCAGCAGCTCAGATCTTATAGCCAAAAACATTCAGTACTTC.

The rearrangement links TRBV30 to TRBJ1-2, with 8 bases that match TRBD1. Looked up from germline, CDR1 is GTSNPN and CDR2 is SVGIG (reference sequence). J was trimmed by 2 bases and V by 1 base; bases with no gene match: 0. The CDR3 covers 13 residues. The CDR3 region is CAWSGQGNYGYTF. Here the CDR3 DNA reads TGTGCCTGGAGTGGACAGGGGAACTATGGCTACACCTTC.

The chain is built from TRBV24-1 and TRBJ2-1; 9 bases align to TRBD2. From germline, CDR1 is KGHDR and CDR2 SFDVKD. V was clipped by 3 bases and J by 9 bases; unmatched bases: 11. This CDR3 spans 16 amino acids. The CDR3 sequence: CATSDPLAGLAGEQFF. CDR3 coding DNA: TGTGCCACCAGTGATCCTCTAGCGGGGCTAGCCGGTGAGCAGTTCTTC.

Points on this clone: Other DNA sequences of this sample code for an identical CDR3. The gene calls are TRBV19 and TRBJ2-7; D is unresolved. Trimming took 2 bases from V and 3 from J, leaving 8 bases between them. Germline V CDR1 and CDR2: LNHDA, SQIVND (reference sequence). The CDR3 runs to 13 residues. The CDR3 here is CASSINWNYEQYF. The CDR3 DNA sequence: TGTGCCAGTAGTATAAACTGGAACTACGAGCAGTACTTC.

Written as DNA, the CDR3 is TGTGCCAGCAGAGCGGGGGGGCCGAATGAGCAGTTCTTC. This sequence encodes CASRAGGPNEQFF. The chain employs TRBV12-3 or TRBV12-4 and TRBJ2-1, with TRBD2 matching over 10 bases. V trimming: 6 bases; J trimming: 7 bases; junction bases outside the gene matches: 3. The CDR3 spans 13 residues.

V and J are TRBV6-1 and TRBJ2-7, with 10 bases identical to TRBD2. The CDR3 has 17 amino acids. V trimming: 1 base; J trimming: 2 bases; junction bases outside the gene matches: 8. Germline CDR1 MNHNS, CDR2 SASEGT. CDR3 sequence: CASSEGKLAGNPYEQYF. CDR3 in DNA: TGTGCCAGCAGTGAAGGGAAACTAGCGGGAAATCCCTACGAGCAGTACTTC.

This chain connects TRBV5-1 to TRBJ1-1, with D uncertain. V was cut by 5 bases and J by 3 bases, with 5 bases left in between. CDR1 is SGHRS, CDR2 YFSETQ, per germline. This CDR3 comprises 11 residues. This CDR3 reads CASRRDTEAFF. DNA of the CDR3: TGCGCCAGCAGGAGGGACACTGAAGCTTTCTTT. The complete variable domain, with remaining parts taken from reference TRBV5-1 and TRBJ1-1, reads KAGVTQTPRYLIKTRGQQVTLSCSPISGHRSVSWYQQTPGQGLQFLFEYFSETQRNKGNFPGRFSGRQFSNSRSEMNVSTLELGDSALYLCASRRDTEAFFGQGTRLTVV.

V gene TRBV2 combines with J gene TRBJ2-1; 10 bases align to TRBD1. The germline CDR1 and CDR2 sequences are SNHLY and FYNNEI. V was clipped by 7 bases and J by 3 bases; unmatched bases: 6. The CDR3 is made up of 15 amino acids. The CDR3 nucleotides are TGTGCCAGCACTCTGACAGGGGGCGGCTACAATGAGCAGTTCTTC. The encoded protein is CASTLTGGGYNEQFF.

Concerning this clone: This same CDR3 is encoded by further DNA sequences in the sample. V gene TRBV20-1 combines with J gene TRBJ2-7; D may correspond to TRBD1 or TRBD2 (5 bases each). CDR1 is DFQATT, CDR2 SNEGSKA, per germline (reference sequence). V lost 6 bases to trimming and J lost 5 bases, with 11 bases between them. The CDR3 is 11 amino acids. The CDR3 sequence: CSAPGPDEQYF. The CDR3 bases are TGCAGTGCACCGGGACCCGACGAGCAGTACTTC.

This chain links TRBV9 with TRBJ2-5; TRBD2 aligns across 8 bases. CDR1 and CDR2 from the germline V gene are SGDLS and YYNGEE. V dropped 0 bases and J dropped 2; count of bases not matched to a gene: 3. The CDR3 is 15 amino acids. The CDR3 loop is CASSVGGGLQETQYF. Here the CDR3 DNA reads TGTGCCAGCAGCGTAGGCGGGGGGTTACAAGAGACCCAGTACTTC.

This chain connects TRBV18 to TRBJ2-2; a possible D gene is TRBD2 (5 bases). CDR1 KGHSH and CDR2 LQKENI come from the germline V gene. V lost 5 bases and J lost 4, with 14 bases in between. This CDR3 is 15 amino acids long. The CDR3: CASSSGGQFTGELFF. The CDR3 DNA reads TGTGCCAGCTCATCGGGCGGGCAATTCACCGGGGAGCTGTTTTTT.

Concerning this clone itself: Additional DNA sequences in this sample encode the identical CDR3. The CDR3 DNA is TGTGCCTGGAGTGCCGGGGGATTTTACGAGCAGTACTTC. It codes for CAWSAGGFYEQYF. The V gene is TRBV30, the J gene TRBJ2-7, with a possible D match to TRBD2 (6 bases). The CDR3 is 13 amino acids. CDR1 and CDR2 from the germline V gene are GTSNPN and SVGIG (reference sequence). V lost 1 base to trimming and J lost 4 bases, with 11 bases between them.

This clone was seen only a few times. The chain combines TRBV5-6 with TRBJ2-2; tentative D call: TRBD1 (5 bases). Trimming left V 2 bases short and J 1 base short, with 15 bases between. The germline CDR1 and CDR2 sequences are SGHDT and YYEEEE. The CDR3 has 17 residues. CDR3 region: CASSFPLDSLNTGELFF. The CDR3 nucleotides read TGTGCCAGCAGCTTCCCCTTAGACAGCTTGAACACCGGGGAGCTGTTTTTT.

This clone has only one observation. The chain uses TRBV5-8 and TRBJ2-2, with TRBD2 matching 7 bases. CDR3 length: 12 amino acids. The trim removed 5 bases at V and 6 bases at J, leaving 1 base unmatched. Germline values: CDR1 SGHTS, CDR2 YDEGEE. CDR3 sequence (DNA): TGTGCCAGCAGTCGGGAGGCCGGGGAGCTGTTTTTT. Its protein is CASSREAGELFF.

There are a few counts of this clone. This CDR3 reads CASSFGGKDQPQHF. CDR3 sequence (DNA): TGCGCCAGCAGCTTCGGAGGGAAAGATCAGCCCCAGCATTTT. The gene calls are TRBV5-1 and TRBJ1-5, with D unresolved. The length of the CDR3 is 14 residues. From germline, CDR1 is SGHRS and CDR2 YFSETQ. V lost 2 bases and J lost 5, with 11 bases in between. Full variable domain (remainder filled in from reference TRBV5-1 and TRBJ1-5): KAGVTQTPRYLIKTRGQQVTLSCSPISGHRSVSWYQQTPGQGLQFLFEYFSETQRNKGNFPGRFSGRQFSNSRSEMNVSTLELGDSALYLCASSFGGKDQPQHFGDGTRLSIL.